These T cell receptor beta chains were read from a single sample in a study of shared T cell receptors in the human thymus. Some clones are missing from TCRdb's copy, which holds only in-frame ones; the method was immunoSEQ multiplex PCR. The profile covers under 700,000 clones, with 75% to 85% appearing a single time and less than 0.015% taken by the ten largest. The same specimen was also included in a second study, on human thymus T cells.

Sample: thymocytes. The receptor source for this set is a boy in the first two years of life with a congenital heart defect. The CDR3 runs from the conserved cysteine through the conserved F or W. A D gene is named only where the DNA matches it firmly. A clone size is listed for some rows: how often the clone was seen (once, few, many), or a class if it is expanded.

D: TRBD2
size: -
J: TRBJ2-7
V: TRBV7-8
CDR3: CASSLGSGRGYEQYF
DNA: TGTGCCAGCAGCTTAGGGAGCGGGAGAGGCTACGAGCAGTACTTC

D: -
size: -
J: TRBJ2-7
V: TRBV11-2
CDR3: CASSPRWYEQYF
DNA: TGTGCCAGCAGCCCCCGGTGGTACGAGCAGTACTTC

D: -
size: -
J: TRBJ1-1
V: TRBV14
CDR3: CASSQERINTEAFF
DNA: TGTGCCAGCAGCCAAGAGCGGATAAACACTGAAGCTTTCTTT

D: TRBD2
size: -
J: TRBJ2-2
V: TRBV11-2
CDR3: CASSLGTSGRGSGELFF
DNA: TGTGCCAGCAGCTTAGGGACTAGCGGGAGGGGATCCGGGGAGCTGTTTTTT

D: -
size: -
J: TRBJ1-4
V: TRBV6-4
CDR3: CACTHTGGANEKLFF
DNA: TGTGCCTGCACCCACACCGGGGGGGCTAATGAAAAACTGTTTTTT

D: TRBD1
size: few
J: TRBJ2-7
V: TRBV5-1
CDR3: CASSGGTGDEGYEQYF
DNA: TGCGCCAGCAGCGGGGGGACAGGGGATGAGGGCTACGAGCAGTACTTC

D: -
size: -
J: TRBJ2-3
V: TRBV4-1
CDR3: CASSPPGGPDTQYF
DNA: TGCGCCAGCAGCCCCCCTGGCGGGCCGGATACGCAGTATTTT

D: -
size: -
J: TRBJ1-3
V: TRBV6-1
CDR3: CASSNGGYGNTIYF
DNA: TGTGCCAGCTCCAACGGAGGGTACGGAAACACCATATATTTT

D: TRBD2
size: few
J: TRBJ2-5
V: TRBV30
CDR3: CAWKGAGWETQYF
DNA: TGTGCCTGGAAGGGAGCGGGATGGGAGACCCAGTACTTC

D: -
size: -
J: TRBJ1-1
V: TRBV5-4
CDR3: CASSRPGGGEAFF
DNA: TGTGCCAGCAGCCGCCCCGGCGGTGGGGAAGCTTTCTTT

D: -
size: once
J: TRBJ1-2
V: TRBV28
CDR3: CASSREARSYGYTF
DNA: TGTGCCAGCTCCCGGGAGGCACGTTCCTATGGCTACACCTTC

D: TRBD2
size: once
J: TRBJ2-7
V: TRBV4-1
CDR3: CASSQVVSTSGSYEQYF
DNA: TGCGCCAGCAGCCAAGTCGTTTCGACTAGCGGGTCCTACGAGCAGTACTTC

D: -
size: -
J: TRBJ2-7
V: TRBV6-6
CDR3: CASSYSLQGPYEQYF
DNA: TGTGCCAGCAGTTACTCGCTACAGGGCCCCTACGAGCAGTACTTC

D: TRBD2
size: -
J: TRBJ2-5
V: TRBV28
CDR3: CASSLRGREETQYF
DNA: TGTGCCAGCAGTCTTCGAGGGAGGGAAGAGACCCAGTACTTC

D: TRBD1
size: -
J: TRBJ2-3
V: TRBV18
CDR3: CASSRPASDRESTDTQYF
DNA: TGTGCCAGCTCCCGACCGGCCTCGGACAGGGAGAGCACAGATACGCAGTATTTT

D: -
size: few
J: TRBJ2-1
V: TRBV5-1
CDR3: CASSLRGTNYNEQFF
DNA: TGCGCCAGCAGCTTGAGGGGGACTAACTACAATGAGCAGTTCTTC

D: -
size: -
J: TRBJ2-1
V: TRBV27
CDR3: CASSLSAGPEQFF
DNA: TGTGCCAGCAGTTTATCGGCGGGACCCGAGCAGTTCTTC

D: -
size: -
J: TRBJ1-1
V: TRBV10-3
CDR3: CAISDWGEWAEAFF
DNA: TGTGCCATCAGTGATTGGGGGGAGTGGGCTGAAGCTTTCTTT

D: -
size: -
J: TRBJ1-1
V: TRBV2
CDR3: CASRRGMNTEAFF
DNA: TGTGCCAGCAGAAGGGGAATGAACACTGAAGCTTTCTTT

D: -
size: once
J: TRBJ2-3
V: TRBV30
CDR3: CAWSKPSDLGTDTQYF
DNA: TGTGCCTGGAGTAAACCTAGCGACCTTGGCACAGATACGCAGTATTTT

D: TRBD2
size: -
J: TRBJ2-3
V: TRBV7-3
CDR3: CASSQAGAGGTDTQYF
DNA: TGTGCCAGCAGCCAGGCGGGAGCGGGAGGCACAGATACGCAGTATTTT

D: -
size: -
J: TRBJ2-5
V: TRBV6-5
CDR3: CASSEETKETQYF
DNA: TGTGCCAGCAGCGAGGAGACGAAGGAGACCCAGTACTTC

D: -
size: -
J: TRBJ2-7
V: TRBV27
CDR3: CASSFSPTYEQYF
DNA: TGTGCCAGCAGTTTCAGTCCCACCTACGAGCAGTACTTC

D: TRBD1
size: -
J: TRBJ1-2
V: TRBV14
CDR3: CASSPNPGTGYGYTF
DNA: TGTGCCAGCAGCCCGAATCCCGGGACAGGGTATGGCTACACCTTC

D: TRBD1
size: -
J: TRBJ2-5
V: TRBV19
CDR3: CASSEGQAGETQYF
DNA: TGTGCCAGTAGTGAGGGACAGGCGGGGGAGACCCAGTACTTC

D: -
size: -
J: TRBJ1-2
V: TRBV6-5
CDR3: CASSYSKGGDYYGYTF
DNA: TGTGCCAGCAGTTACTCGAAAGGAGGGGATTACTATGGCTACACCTTC

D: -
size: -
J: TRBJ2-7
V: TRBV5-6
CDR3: CASSLSRGEQYF
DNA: TGTGCCAGCAGCTTGTCACGGGGGGAGCAGTACTTC

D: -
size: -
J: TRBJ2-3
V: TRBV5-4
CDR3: CASSLRGEGRPDTQYF
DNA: TGTGCCAGCAGCTTGAGGGGGGAGGGCCGCCCAGATACGCAGTATTTT

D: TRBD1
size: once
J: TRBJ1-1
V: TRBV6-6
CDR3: CASSYLDRETEAFF
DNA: TGTGCCAGCAGTTACCTGGACAGGGAAACTGAAGCTTTCTTT

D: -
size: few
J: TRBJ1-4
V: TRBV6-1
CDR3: CASISDRGEKLFF
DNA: TGTGCCAGCATCTCGGACAGAGGAGAAAAACTGTTTTTT

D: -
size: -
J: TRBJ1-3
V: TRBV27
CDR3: CASSSLTAGNTIYF
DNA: TGTGCCAGCAGTTCACTGACTGCTGGAAACACCATATATTTT

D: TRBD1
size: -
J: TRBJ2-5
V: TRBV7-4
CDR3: CASSLQAGGRETQYF
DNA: TGTGCCAGCAGCTTACAGGCAGGGGGCCGGGAGACCCAGTACTTC

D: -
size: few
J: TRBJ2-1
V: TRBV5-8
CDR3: CASSLEPSLWTDNEQFF
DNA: TGTGCCAGCAGCTTGGAGCCCTCCTTGTGGACTGACAATGAGCAGTTCTTC

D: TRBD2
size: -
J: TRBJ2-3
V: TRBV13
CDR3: CASSEGLAVTDTQYF
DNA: TGTGCCAGCAGCGAGGGACTAGCGGTCACAGATACGCAGTATTTT

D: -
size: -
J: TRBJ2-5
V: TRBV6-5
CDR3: CASAPRGGHQETQYF
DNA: TGTGCCAGCGCCCCGAGGGGGGGTCACCAAGAGACCCAGTACTTC

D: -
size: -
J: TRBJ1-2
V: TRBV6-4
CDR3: CASSDSTPGAGDLRGYTF
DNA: TGTGCCAGCAGTGACTCGACTCCAGGGGCTGGGGATTTGAGGGGCTACACCTTC

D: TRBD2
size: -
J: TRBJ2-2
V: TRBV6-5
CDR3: CASARGGTGELFF
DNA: TGTGCCAGCGCCCGGGGGGGGACCGGGGAGCTGTTTTTT

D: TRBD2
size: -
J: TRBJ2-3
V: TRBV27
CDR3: CASSTPGGRTNRTDTQYF
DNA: TGTGCCAGCAGTACCCCCGGCGGGAGGACCAACCGCACAGATACGCAGTATTTT

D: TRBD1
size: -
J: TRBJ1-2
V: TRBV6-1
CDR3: CASSEARLRQGASSGYTF
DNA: TGTGCCAGCAGTGAAGCGCGTTTGCGACAGGGGGCTTCGAGTGGCTACACCTTC

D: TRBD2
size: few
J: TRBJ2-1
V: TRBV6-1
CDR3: CASSGLAGANEQFF
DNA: TGTGCCAGCAGTGGACTAGCGGGAGCGAATGAGCAGTTCTTC

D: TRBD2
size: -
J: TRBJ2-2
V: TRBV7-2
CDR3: CASSLAPPSGRSNTGELFF
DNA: TGTGCCAGCAGCTTAGCCCCGCCTAGCGGGAGGAGTAACACCGGGGAGCTGTTTTTT

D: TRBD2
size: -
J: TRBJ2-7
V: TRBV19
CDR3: CASSIGLAEDYEQYF
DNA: TGTGCCAGTAGTATCGGGCTAGCGGAGGACTACGAGCAGTACTTC

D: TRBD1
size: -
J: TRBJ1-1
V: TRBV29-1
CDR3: CSVEGWTGLTEAFF
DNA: TGCAGCGTTGAAGGCTGGACAGGTCTCACTGAAGCTTTCTTT

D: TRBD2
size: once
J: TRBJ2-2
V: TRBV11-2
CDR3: CASSYEKDRDYTNTGELFF
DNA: TGTGCCAGCAGCTACGAAAAAGACCGGGACTATACTAACACCGGGGAGCTGTTTTTT

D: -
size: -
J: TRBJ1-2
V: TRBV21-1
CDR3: CASSTQGMPNYGYTF
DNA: TGTGCCAGCAGCACACAGGGGATGCCTAACTATGGCTACACCTTC

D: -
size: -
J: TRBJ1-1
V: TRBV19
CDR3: CASSGRGTEAFF
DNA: TGTGCCAGTAGTGGCCGTGGCACTGAAGCTTTCTTT

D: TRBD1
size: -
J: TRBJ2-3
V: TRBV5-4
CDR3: CASSLGQGGTDTQYF
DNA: TGTGCCAGCAGCTTGGGACAGGGGGGCACAGATACGCAGTATTTT

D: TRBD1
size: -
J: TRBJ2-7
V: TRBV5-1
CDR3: CASSSGTGTGEQYF
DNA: TGCGCCAGCAGCTCCGGGACAGGGACAGGCGAGCAGTACTTC

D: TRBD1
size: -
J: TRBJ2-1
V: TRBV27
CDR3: CASSPRPGQTSYNEQFF
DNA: TGTGCCAGCAGTCCCAGGCCGGGACAGACCAGTTACAATGAGCAGTTCTTC

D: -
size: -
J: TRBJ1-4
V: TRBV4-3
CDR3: CASSPTQGRMDEKLFF
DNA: TGCGCCAGCAGCCCGACGCAGGGGCGAATGGATGAAAAACTGTTTTTT

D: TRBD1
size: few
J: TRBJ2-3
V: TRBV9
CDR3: CASSVDRGVPPDTQYF
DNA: TGTGCCAGCAGCGTCGACAGGGGGGTCCCCCCAGATACGCAGTATTTT

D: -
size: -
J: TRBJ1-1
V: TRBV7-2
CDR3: CASSNIQGVNTEAFF
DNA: TGTGCCAGCAGCAACATACAGGGTGTGAACACTGAAGCTTTCTTT

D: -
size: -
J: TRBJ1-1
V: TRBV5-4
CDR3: CASSLEEAGAPNTEAFF
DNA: TGTGCCAGCAGCTTGGAGGAGGCAGGGGCTCCGAACACTGAAGCTTTCTTT

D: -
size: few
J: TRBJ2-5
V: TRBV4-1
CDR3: CASSQGGLEETQYF
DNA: TGCGCCAGCAGCCAAGGGGGACTCGAAGAGACCCAGTACTTC

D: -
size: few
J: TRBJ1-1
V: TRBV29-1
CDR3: CSVGGGEAFF
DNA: TGCAGCGTTGGGGGCGGTGAAGCTTTCTTT

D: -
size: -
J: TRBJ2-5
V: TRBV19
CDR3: CASSVGDQETQYF
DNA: TGTGCCAGTAGTGTGGGAGACCAAGAGACCCAGTACTTC

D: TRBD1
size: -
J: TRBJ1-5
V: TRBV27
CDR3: CASSSGEGAPNQPQHF
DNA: TGTGCCAGCAGTTCCGGAGAGGGGGCTCCCAATCAGCCCCAGCATTTT

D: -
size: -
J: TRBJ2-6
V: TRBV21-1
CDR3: CASSNRDRVTSGANVLTF
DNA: TGTGCCAGCAGCAACCGGGACAGGGTAACCTCTGGGGCCAACGTCCTGACTTTC

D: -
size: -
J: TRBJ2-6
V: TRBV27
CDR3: CASSLRWSSGANVLTF
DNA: TGTGCCAGCAGTTTAAGATGGAGCTCTGGGGCCAACGTCCTGACTTTC